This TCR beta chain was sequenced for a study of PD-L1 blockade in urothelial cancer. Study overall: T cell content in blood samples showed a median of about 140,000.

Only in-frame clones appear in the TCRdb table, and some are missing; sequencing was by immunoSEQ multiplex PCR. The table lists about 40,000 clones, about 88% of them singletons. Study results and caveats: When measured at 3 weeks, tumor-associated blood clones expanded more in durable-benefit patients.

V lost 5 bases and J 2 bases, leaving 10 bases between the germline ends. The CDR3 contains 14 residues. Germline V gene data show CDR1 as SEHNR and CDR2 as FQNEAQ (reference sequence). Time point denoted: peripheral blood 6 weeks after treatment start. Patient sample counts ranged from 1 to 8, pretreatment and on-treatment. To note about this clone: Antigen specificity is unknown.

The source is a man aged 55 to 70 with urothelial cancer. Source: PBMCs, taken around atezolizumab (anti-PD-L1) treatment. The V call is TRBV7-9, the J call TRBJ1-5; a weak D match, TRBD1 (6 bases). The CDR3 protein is CASSPQGGNQPQHF. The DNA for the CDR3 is TGTGCCAGCAGCCCACAGGGAGGCAATCAGCCCCAGCATTTT.